The 29 T cell receptor beta chains below come from one sample, sequenced in a study of T cells in tumors after PD-1 blockade. Method: immunoSEQ multiplex PCR; TCRdb's copy keeps in-frame clones and lacks some. The sample yields 50,000 to 75,000 clones, around 72% seen once. Source: PBMCs, taken after anti-PD-1 treatment. All receptors derive from a human donor with basal cell carcinoma.

This rearrangement joins TRBV18 to TRBJ2-1; TRBD2 aligns across 11 bases. The V gene end was trimmed by 5 bases and the J gene end by 4 bases; junction bases not matched to a gene: 13. This CDR3 contains 18 residues. Germline CDR1 is KGHSH and CDR2 is LQKENI. Written as DNA, the CDR3 is TGTGCCAGCTCAACTCTAACTAGCGGGGGTTTCTATTACAATGAGCAGTTCTTC. Encoded protein: CASSTLTSGGFYYNEQFF.

The gene calls are TRBV6-6 and TRBJ1-1, with D possibly TRBD1 on 6 matching bases. The CDR3 consists of 13 residues. Looked up from germline, CDR1 is MNHNY and CDR2 is SVGAGI (reference sequence). The V end lost 4 bases, the J end lost 7 bases, and 13 bases lay between the germline ends. The chain's CDR3 is CASSSQGRNEAFF. CDR3 bases: TGTGCCAGCAGTTCCCAGGGGCGGAATGAAGCTTTCTTT.

This clone was seen more than once but under ten times. CDR3 nucleotides: TGTGCCAGCAAGGACGGGCTAGCGGGTACCTACGAGCAGTACTTC. It yields the protein CASKDGLAGTYEQYF. The rearrangement links TRBV2 to TRBJ2-7; the match to TRBD2 covers 8 bases. The junction had 10 bases not matched to a gene; V was cut back by 7 bases and J by 2 bases. This CDR3 spans 15 amino acids. The germline V gene encodes CDR1 SNHLY and CDR2 FYNNEI.

V is TRBV29-1 and J is TRBJ2-7, with TRBD1 matching over 8 bases. Germline CDR1 SQVTM, CDR2 ANQGSEA. Germline trimming cut 2 bases from V and 3 bases from J; bases unmatched to any gene: 3. This CDR3 has 13 residues. Written as DNA, the CDR3 is TGCAGCGTTGAACTACAGGGGGTCTACGAGCAGTACTTC. As protein: CSVELQGVYEQYF.

This chain uses TRBV5-4 with TRBJ2-7; 12 nucleotides align to TRBD1. The CDR3 covers 15 residues. V lost 0 bases, J lost 5 bases, and 3 bases stayed unmatched. Germline V gene sequence: CDR1 SGHNT, CDR2 YYREEE (reference sequence). The CDR3 nucleotides read TGTGCCAGCAGCTTGGCCGGGACAGGGGGCCACGAGCAGTACTTC. Translation: CASSLAGTGGHEQYF. The whole variable domain, filled in from reference TRBV5-4 and TRBJ2-7, reads ETGVTQSPTHLIKTRGQQVTLRCSSQSGHNTVSWYQQALGQGPQFIFQYYREEENGRGNFPPRFSGLQFPNYSSELNVNALELDDSALYLCASSLAGTGGHEQYFGPGTRLTVT.

V is TRBV4-2 and J is TRBJ2-7; 10 bases agree with TRBD2. V lost 3 bases to trimming and J lost 1 base; unmatched junction nucleotides: 3. The germline V gene has CDR1 LGHNA and CDR2 YNFKEQ. The CDR3 length is 15 residues. The CDR3 here is CASSHPGLASYEQYF. The CDR3 coding sequence is TGTGCCAGCAGCCACCCGGGACTAGCGTCCTACGAGCAGTACTTC.

The chain joins TRBV5-1 to TRBJ1-6, with D perhaps matching TRBD1 (5 bases). Germline assignment: CDR1 SGHRS and CDR2 YFSETQ. The CDR3 totals 16 residues. The germline V and J ends were trimmed by 0 bases and 2 bases, with 9 bases remaining between them. CDR3 DNA: TGCGCCAGCAGCTTGGGTGGGGCCGCCTATAATTCACCCCTCCACTTT. It is translated as CASSLGGAAYNSPLHF.

The chain joins TRBV6-1 to TRBJ2-7, with D perhaps TRBD2 (6 bases). Trimming left V 1 base short and J 1 base short, with 14 bases between. Germline loops: CDR1 MNHNS, CDR2 SASEGT. The CDR3 runs to 16 residues. The CDR3 reads CASSEGPYRGSYEQYF. CDR3 nucleotide sequence: TGTGCCAGCAGTGAAGGCCCGTATCGGGGGTCCTACGAGCAGTACTTC.

The chain is built from TRBV29-1 and TRBJ2-1, with unresolved D. The germline V gene encodes CDR1 SQVTM and CDR2 ANQGSEA. The CDR3 totals 15 residues. V was clipped by 6 bases and J by 1 base, with 16 bases between them. CDR3 region: CSVSPTILSYNEQFF. In DNA form, the CDR3 reads TGCAGCGTGTCACCGACCATCTTATCCTACAATGAGCAGTTCTTC.

The V gene is TRBV7-2, the J gene TRBJ2-6; no firm D call. Germline loops: CDR1 SGHTA, CDR2 FQGNSA. The CDR3 is 14 residues long. The germline V and J ends were trimmed by 2 bases and 3 bases, with 5 bases remaining between them. As DNA, the CDR3 is TGTGCCAGCAGCTTAAATTTTGGGGCCAACGTCCTGACTTTC. Its protein product is CASSLNFGANVLTF.

This clone was observed a few times. This chain uses TRBV19 with TRBJ1-5, with D perhaps matching TRBD1 (5 bases). Per germline, CDR1 LNHDA and CDR2 SQIVND (reference sequence). The CDR3 loop spans 17 amino acids. Trimming stripped 5 bases from V and 0 bases from J, with 17 bases between. The CDR3, as DNA: TGTGCCAGTAGTCCCCGCGGTGGAGGGGATAGCAATCAGCCCCAGCATTTT. It encodes CASSPRGGGDSNQPQHF.

This clone was counted between two and nine times. This chain connects TRBV5-1 to TRBJ2-3; no clear D. Between the trimmed V and J ends, which lost 0 bases and 5 bases, there was a span of 7 bases. Germline CDR1 SGHRS, CDR2 YFSETQ. This CDR3 is built from 13 residues. The CDR3 region has the DNA TGCGCCAGCAGCTTGGTCGATCGAGATACGCAGTATTTT. Protein product: CASSLVDRDTQYF. Complete variable domain (other parts from reference TRBV5-1 and TRBJ2-3): KAGVTQTPRYLIKTRGQQVTLSCSPISGHRSVSWYQQTPGQGLQFLFEYFSETQRNKGNFPGRFSGRQFSNSRSEMNVSTLELGDSALYLCASSLVDRDTQYFGPGTRLTVL.

This clone was seen more than once but under ten times. The gene calls are TRBV6-5 and TRBJ1-5, with TRBD1 matching over 10 bases. The V gene end was trimmed by 6 bases and the J gene end by 7 bases; junction bases not matched to a gene: 9. Germline V lookup: CDR1 MNHEY, CDR2 SVGAGI. CDR3 size: 15 residues. For the CDR3, the DNA is TGTGCCAGCAGCTATGGACAGGGGGATGGACAGCCCCAGCATTTT. Protein: CASSYGQGDGQPQHF.

The rearrangement joins TRBV18 to TRBJ2-5; TRBD1 aligns across 8 bases. This CDR3 spans 14 amino acids. From germline, CDR1 is KGHSH and CDR2 LQKENI. The V and J ends lost 3 bases and 3 bases, in that order; junction bases with no gene match: 3. The CDR3 bases are TGTGCCAGCTCACCCCAGACAGGGGAAGAGACCCAGTACTTC. Translating gives CASSPQTGEETQYF.

The chain has TRBV6-2 or TRBV6-3 and TRBJ1-5; 7 bases map to TRBD1. V lost 5 bases and J lost 0; bases outside the gene matches: 7. This CDR3 spans 16 amino acids. CDR1 and CDR2 (germline): MNHEY, SVGEGT. The DNA of the CDR3 is TGTGCCAGCAGTCTCCGGGACAGATATAGCAATCAGCCCCAGCATTTT. Protein sequence: CASSLRDRYSNQPQHF.

This clone was detected a few times. The V gene is TRBV27, the J gene TRBJ1-6, with D maybe TRBD1 (5 bases). Germline V gene sequence: CDR1 MNHEY, CDR2 SMNVEV (reference sequence). There are 17 residues in the CDR3. The V end lost 6 bases, the J end lost 0 bases, and 15 bases lay between the germline ends. The CDR3 sequence: CASRVGGESSYNSPLHF. CDR3 sequence (DNA): TGTGCCAGCAGGGTAGGAGGGGAGAGCTCCTATAATTCACCCCTCCACTTT.

V gene TRBV5-1 combines with J gene TRBJ2-5, with 10 positions matching TRBD2. This CDR3 comprises 17 residues. Trimming cost V 2 bases and J 4 bases; bases outside gene matches: 11. Germline V gene lookup returns CDR1 SGHRS and CDR2 YFSETQ. CDR3 DNA sequence: TGCGCCAGCAGCTTAAGGTCCAGCGGGGGGGCGAGAGAGACCCAGTACTTC. This gives the protein CASSLRSSGGARETQYF.

The rearrangement links TRBV11-3 to TRBJ2-1; 9 bases fit TRBD2. The CDR3 is 15 residues long. V lost 4 bases, J lost 6 bases, and 7 bases stayed unmatched. CDR1 and CDR2 (germline): SGHNT, YENEEA. CDR3 region: CASSSGTSFPNEQFF. The CDR3 region has the DNA TGTGCCAGCAGCTCCGGGACTAGCTTCCCCAATGAGCAGTTCTTC.

This clone came up a few times. The J gene is TRBJ2-3, the V gene TRBV6-4, with D perhaps matching TRBD1 (5 bases). This CDR3 is 13 amino acids long. Germline values: CDR1 MRHNA, CDR2 SNTAGT. Trimming pared 3 bases from V and 1 base from J, leaving 5 bases between. The DNA for the CDR3 is TGTGCCAGCAGTGAGACAGGCACAGATACGCAGTATTTT. Protein: CASSETGTDTQYF.

This chain links TRBV27 with TRBJ2-5; D is unclear. V was cut by 0 bases and J by 4 bases, with 6 bases left in between. The CDR3 contains 13 residues. CDR1 and CDR2 (germline): MNHEY, SMNVEV (reference sequence). The CDR3 region has the DNA TGTGCCAGCAGTTTATCAGTAGCAGAGACCCAGTACTTC. This gives the protein CASSLSVAETQYF.

The chain joins TRBV27 to TRBJ2-7; 8 bases are shared with TRBD2. In germline, CDR1 is MNHEY, CDR2 SMNVEV (reference sequence). With 2 bases clipped from V and 3 bases from J, the junction kept 0 bases outside the gene matches. The length of the CDR3 is 13 residues. The CDR3 region is CASSLAGGYEQYF. The DNA for the CDR3 is TGTGCCAGCAGTTTAGCGGGGGGCTACGAGCAGTACTTC.

This clone was recorded a few times. The CDR3 loop reads CASSLGGKGTF. The CDR3 nucleotides read TGTGCCAGCAGTTTGGGCGGGAAAGGCACCTTC. The chain has TRBV12-3 or TRBV12-4 and TRBJ1-2, with no clear D. CDR3 length: 11 residues. V lost 3 bases, J lost 13 bases, and 12 bases lay in between.

CDR3 sequence: CASEGSGLQKTQYF. Written as DNA, the CDR3 is TGCGCCAGCGAGGGATCAGGACTCCAAAAAACCCAGTACTTC. The chain carries TRBV5-1 and TRBJ2-5, with a possible D match to TRBD2 (5 bases). The CDR3 runs to 14 residues. Germline lookup yields CDR1 SGHRS and CDR2 YFSETQ. Between the trimmed V and J ends, which lost 7 bases and 8 bases, there was a span of 21 bases.

The chain couples TRBV4-2 to TRBJ2-2; 12 positions agree with TRBD2. With 2 bases clipped from V and 6 bases from J, the junction kept 1 base outside the gene matches. The CDR3 is 15 amino acids. Germline CDR1 and CDR2: LGHNA and YNFKEQ. CDR3 nucleotide sequence: TGTGCCAGCAGCCAACTAGCGGGGGGGCCCGGGGAGCTGTTTTTT. This gives the protein CASSQLAGGPGELFF.

The chain recombines TRBV5-1 with TRBJ2-5; 7 bases are a match to TRBD1. Germline trimming cut 4 bases from V and 1 base from J; bases unmatched to any gene: 4. CDR3 length: 14 amino acids. Germline assignment: CDR1 SGHRS and CDR2 YFSETQ. The CDR3 nucleotides read TGCGCCAGCAGCCTGACAGGGACCCAAGAGACCCAGTACTTC. Amino acid sequence: CASSLTGTQETQYF. The variable domain in full, completed from reference TRBV5-1 and TRBJ2-5, reads KAGVTQTPRYLIKTRGQQVTLSCSPISGHRSVSWYQQTPGQGLQFLFEYFSETQRNKGNFPGRFSGRQFSNSRSEMNVSTLELGDSALYLCASSLTGTQETQYFGPGTRLLVL.

This clone appeared a single time. The chain joins TRBV5-1 to TRBJ1-2; D call uncertain. V was shortened by 0 bases and J by 7 bases, with 7 bases between the two germline ends. Looked up from germline, CDR1 is SGHRS and CDR2 is YFSETQ. The CDR3 runs to 12 residues. The CDR3 loop is CASSLEGSGYTF. The CDR3 coding sequence is TGCGCCAGCAGCTTGGAGGGAAGTGGCTACACCTTC. The whole variable domain, filled in from reference TRBV5-1 and TRBJ1-2, reads KAGVTQTPRYLIKTRGQQVTLSCSPISGHRSVSWYQQTPGQGLQFLFEYFSETQRNKGNFPGRFSGRQFSNSRSEMNVSTLELGDSALYLCASSLEGSGYTFGSGTRLTVV.

The CDR3 DNA reads as TGCAGCGTTGCGGCCGGGATCTCCTACGAGCAGTACTTC. This gives the protein CSVAAGISYEQYF. The chain links TRBV29-1 to TRBJ2-7; D perhaps matches TRBD2 (5 bases). The germline CDR1 and CDR2 sequences are SQVTM and ANQGSEA. Trimming removed 4 bases at V and 0 bases at J, with 10 bases between. The CDR3 contains 13 residues.

This chain links TRBV19 with TRBJ1-3; D is unclear. Per the germline V gene, CDR1 is LNHDA and CDR2 is SQIVND (reference sequence). V was trimmed by 3 bases and J by 0 bases, leaving 15 bases between them. The CDR3 is made up of 17 amino acids. The CDR3 coding sequence is TGTGCCAGTAGTATTGGAGGCAAAATTAGCTCTGGAAACACCATATATTTT. Translated: CASSIGGKISSGNTIYF.

This sequence joins TRBV19 and TRBJ1-2; no clear D. CDR3 length equals 14 residues. The germline CDR1 and CDR2 sequences are LNHDA and SQIVND (reference sequence). Between the trimmed V and J ends, which lost 6 bases and 4 bases, there was a span of 15 bases. The CDR3 spells CASSAQGERYGYTF. As DNA, the CDR3 is TGTGCCAGTAGCGCCCAAGGCGAACGCTATGGCTACACCTTC. The full variable domain, completed using reference TRBV19 and TRBJ1-2, is DGGITQSPKYLFRKEGQNVTLSCEQNLNHDAMYWYRQDPGQGLRLIYYSQIVNDFQKGDIAEGYSVSREKKESFPLTVTSAQKNPTAFYLCASSAQGERYGYTFGSGTRLTVV.